The rows below give T cell receptor beta chains drawn from one sample of a study of T-cell memory formation after mild COVID-19. TCRdb called the 5' RACE reads again in MiXCR, with one record for every CDR3 protein. This sample has hundreds of thousands of distinct CDR3 sequences; roughly 15% occur once, and the top ten carry under 25%. Sequencing input: PBMCs or a T cell subset sorted from them (not recorded which). The receptors stem from a man between 18 and 29 years old who had mild COVID-19 (a few samples of this study predate the infection). Cell type and time point are not known. CDR3s include the opening cysteine and the closing phenylalanine or tryptophan. Fields, in order: D gene, clone size, V gene, J gene, CDR3 protein, CDR3 DNA. The D gene is left open where the match is weak. The size field is filled for only some rows; it gives once, few, many or a size class.

NA,NA,TRBV7-2,TRBJ2-3,CASSPTMGTDTQYF,TGTGCCAGCAGCCCCACTATGGGCACAGATACGCAGTATTTT
TRBD2,NA,TRBV4-3,TRBJ2-3,CASSRTSGGHSTDTQYF,TGCGCCAGCAGCCGTACTAGCGGGGGGCATAGCACAGATACGCAGTATTTT
TRBD1,few,TRBV12-3/TRBV12-4,TRBJ2-3,CASSLAGGRSADTQYF,TGTGCCAGCAGTTTAGCAGGGGGCCGGAGCGCAGATACGCAGTATTTT
NA,few,TRBV7-6,TRBJ1-4,CASSLIQAGEKLFF,TGTGCCAGCAGCTTAATCCAGGCCGGCGAAAAACTGTTTTTT
NA,NA,TRBV9,TRBJ1-2,CASSVAGVYGYTF,TGTGCCAGCAGCGTAGCGGGAGTCTATGGCTACACCTTC
NA,NA,TRBV4-1,TRBJ1-4,CASSRLQRTANEKLFF,TGCGCCAGCAGCCGACTCCAGCGTACGGCTAATGAAAAACTGTTTTTT
TRBD2,few,TRBV6-5,TRBJ2-5,CASRPRGSGGETQYF,TGTGCCAGCAGGCCTCGAGGTAGCGGGGGAGAGACCCAGTACTTC
TRBD2,few,TRBV4-1,TRBJ2-5,CASSRLSGGEEETQYF,TGCGCCAGCAGCCGGCTTAGCGGGGGGGAAGAAGAGACCCAGTACTTC
TRBD2,NA,TRBV5-5,TRBJ2-7,CASSASGGISYEQYF,TGTGCCAGCAGCGCTAGCGGCGGCATCTCCTACGAGCAGTACTTC
NA,NA,TRBV20-1,TRBJ2-5,CSARSPRRISETQYF,TGCAGTGCTAGGAGTCCCAGGAGGATATCCGAGACCCAGTACTTC
NA,few,TRBV12-3/TRBV12-4,TRBJ1-5,CASRTTEDNQPQHF,TGTGCCAGCAGGACGACAGAGGACAATCAGCCCCAGCATTTT
TRBD1,few,TRBV18,TRBJ1-1,CASSREQGAGGEAFF,TGTGCCAGCTCACGCGAACAGGGGGCAGGCGGTGAAGCTTTCTTT
NA,NA,TRBV7-2,TRBJ2-3,CASRPRLTSTDTQYF,TGTGCCAGCAGACCGAGACTAACTAGCACAGATACGCAGTATTTT
TRBD1,few,TRBV9,TRBJ2-5,CASSVVGTAQETQYF,TGTGCCAGCAGCGTAGTAGGGACAGCCCAAGAGACCCAGTACTTC
TRBD1,NA,TRBV5-6,TRBJ1-1,CASSSGQGEAFF,TGTGCCAGCAGCTCCGGACAGGGTGAAGCTTTCTTT
NA,NA,TRBV7-9,TRBJ1-3,CASSFTGFGNTIYF,TGTGCCAGCAGCTTCACCGGGTTTGGAAACACCATATATTTT
NA,many,TRBV5-1,TRBJ1-1,CASSPGVSTEAFF,TGCGCCAGCAGCCCGGGGGTCTCCACTGAAGCTTTCTTT
NA,few,TRBV24-1,TRBJ1-2,CATVLESGGNYGYTF,TGTGCCACCGTGCTCGAGTCGGGGGGGAACTATGGCTACACCTTC
TRBD1,NA,TRBV5-1,TRBJ2-5,CASSSAGTGVETQYF,TGCGCCAGCAGCTCGGCCGGGACAGGGGTAGAGACCCAGTACTTC
TRBD2,NA,TRBV20-1,TRBJ2-5,CSAPGPSGGALGTQYF,TGCAGTGCCCCTGGGCCTAGCGGGGGGGCACTCGGGACCCAGTACTTC
NA,few,TRBV18,TRBJ2-7,CASSPVGRRLDYEQYF,TGTGCCAGCTCACCGGTGGGACGACGCCTCGACTACGAGCAGTACTTC
TRBD1,NA,TRBV7-2,TRBJ1-2,CASSPGGTGGPRSYGYTF,TGTGCCAGCAGCCCCGGGGGGACAGGGGGCCCCAGATCCTATGGCTACACCTTC
NA,few,TRBV12-3/TRBV12-4,TRBJ1-1,CASSSQLGNTEAFF,TGTGCCAGCAGTTCTCAATTGGGGAACACTGAAGCTTTCTTT
NA,NA,TRBV4-1,TRBJ1-1,CASSQARGGNTEAFF,TGCGCCAGCAGCCAAGCCCGGGGGGGTAACACTGAAGCTTTCTTT
NA,NA,TRBV7-2,TRBJ2-5,CASSPIPGRQTQYF,TGTGCCAGCAGCCCCATTCCGGGGAGGCAGACCCAGTACTTC
TRBD1,few,TRBV6-5,TRBJ2-5,CASSSNRGSGETQYF,TGTGCCAGCAGTTCGAACAGGGGAAGCGGCGAGACCCAGTACTTC
TRBD1,few,TRBV3-1,TRBJ1-1,CASSQEGQGEAFF,TGTGCCAGCAGCCAAGAGGGACAGGGGGAAGCTTTCTTT
TRBD1,few,TRBV5-5,TRBJ1-5,CASTLLGGRQPQHF,TGTGCCAGCACACTTCTAGGGGGCCGACAGCCCCAGCATTTT
NA,many,TRBV13,TRBJ1-3,CASSHRPGRIGNTIYF,TGTGCCAGCAGCCACCGCCCAGGACGGATTGGAAACACCATATATTTT